Below, 27 T cell receptor beta chains from the same sample are listed, as sequenced in a study of CD8 T cells in Susac syndrome. Random hexamers served to reverse transcribe roughly 0.5 to 1 ug RNA. MiXCR was run by TCRdb on the immunoSEQ multiplex PCR reads, yielding one entry per CDR3 protein. Of about 190,000 distinct CDR3 sequences listed, 85% to 95% are singletons. The sequenced material came from CD4+ T cells from PBMCs. Receptor source: a human donor in good health.

The J gene is TRBJ2-3, the V gene TRBV6-5, with D perhaps matching TRBD2 (7 bases). The CDR3 runs to 15 residues. Germline lookup yields CDR1 MNHEY and CDR2 SVGAGI. Trimming cost V 4 bases and J 6 bases, with 17 bases left between them. The chain's CDR3 is CASSSRGPPEDTQYF. The DNA of the CDR3 is TGTGCCAGCAGTTCGCGGGGGCCCCCCGAGGATACGCAGTATTTT.

This sequence joins TRBV7-9 and TRBJ2-5, with 7 nucleotides matching TRBD1. The trim removed 4 bases at V and 5 bases at J, leaving 13 bases unmatched. The CDR3 loop spans 16 amino acids. Germline values: CDR1 SEHNR, CDR2 FQNEAQ (reference sequence). CDR3 protein: CASSSQPTGFRETQYF. The CDR3 DNA follows: TGTGCCAGCAGCTCACAACCGACAGGGTTTAGGGAGACCCAGTACTTC.

The chain joins TRBV30 to TRBJ2-1, with D perhaps being TRBD1 or TRBD2 (5 bases each). The CDR3 consists of 12 residues. Germline V gene sequence: CDR1 GTSNPN, CDR2 SVGIG (reference sequence). Trimming shortened V by 6 bases and J by 6 bases, and 12 bases separated the two germline ends. The CDR3 nucleotides read TGTGCCTGTCCGGGACGTTTCAATGAGCAGTTCTTC. Translated, it gives CACPGRFNEQFF.

This clonotype was seen once. The rearrangement uses TRBV12-3 or TRBV12-4 and TRBJ2-3, with 7 bases that match TRBD1. The CDR3 consists of 16 residues. Trimming took 6 bases from V and 3 from J; bases not matched to a gene: 12. Here the CDR3 reads CASSKKGQLLTDTQYF. The CDR3 nucleotides are TGTGCCAGCAGCAAAAAGGGACAGCTGTTGACAGATACGCAGTATTTT.

The V gene is TRBV12-3 or TRBV12-4, the J gene TRBJ2-2; 12 bases are shared with TRBD1. Trimming at V came to 11 bases and at J to 7 bases, leaving 8 bases not matched to a gene. The CDR3 runs to 14 residues. CDR3 in amino acids: CAGWDRGPGGELFF. CDR3 coding DNA: TGTGCCGGGTGGGACAGGGGGCCTGGCGGGGAGCTGTTTTTT.

The chain couples TRBV4-2 to TRBJ1-1; no definite D call. The CDR3 contains 15 residues. V lost 0 bases to trimming and J lost 2 bases, with 10 bases between them. CDR1 is LGHNA, CDR2 YNFKEQ, per germline. The chain's CDR3 is CASSQEIGRNTEAFF. CDR3 in DNA: TGTGCCAGCAGCCAAGAAATCGGCAGAAACACTGAAGCTTTCTTT.

The chain is built from TRBV2 and TRBJ1-2, with 9 nucleotides matching TRBD1. V lost 3 bases to trimming and J lost 9 bases; unmatched junction nucleotides: 11. The CDR3 is made up of 15 amino acids. The V gene's germline CDR1 is SNHLY and CDR2 FYNNEI. Here the CDR3 DNA reads TGTGCCAGCAGTGACTTCTTCGGACAGGGGAGAAGCTACACCTTC. Its protein product is CASSDFFGQGRSYTF. The full variable domain, its missing parts supplied by reference TRBV2 and TRBJ1-2, is EPEVTQTPSHQVTQMGQEVILRCVPISNHLYFYWYRQILGQKVEFLVSFYNNEISEKSEIFDDQFSVERPDGSNFTLKIRSTKLEDSAMYFCASSDFFGQGRSYTFGSGTRLTVV.

The V and J genes are TRBV20-1 and TRBJ1-1; D gene uncertain. In germline, CDR1 is DFQATT, CDR2 SNEGSKA (reference sequence). Trimming left V 6 bases short and J 4 bases short, with 15 bases between. This CDR3 has 13 residues. Written as DNA, the CDR3 is TGCAGTGCCACCCTTAAGGTATCCACTGAAGCTTTCTTT. This encodes CSATLKVSTEAFF.

The chain has TRBV29-1 and TRBJ1-1; D is possibly TRBD1 (5 bases). The CDR3 totals 12 residues. Trimming took 8 bases from V and 11 from J, leaving 21 bases between them. The germline V gene encodes CDR1 SQVTM and CDR2 ANQGSEA. The CDR3 is CSIGGDFPEAFF. The CDR3 nucleotides read TGCAGCATTGGAGGGGACTTCCCGGAGGCTTTCTTT. The full variable domain, its missing parts supplied by reference TRBV29-1 and TRBJ1-1, is SAVISQKPSRDICQRGTSLTIQCQVDSQVTMMFWYRQQPGQSLTLIATANQGSEATYESGFVIDKFPISRPNLTFSTLTVSNMSPEDSSIYLCSIGGDFPEAFFGQGTRLTVV.

This chain connects TRBV12-3 or TRBV12-4 to TRBJ2-3, with D possibly matching TRBD2 (5 bases). V gave up 5 bases and J gave up 7 bases, with 10 bases separating them. The CDR3 sequence is 12 residues long. CDR3 sequence (DNA): TGTGCCAGCAGTCTTGGGAGAAATACGCAGTATTTT. Amino acid sequence: CASSLGRNTQYF.

The rearrangement joins TRBV20-1 to TRBJ1-2; D unclear. The V gene lost 0 bases and the J gene lost 13 bases, with 6 bases spanning the gap. CDR1 and CDR2 (germline): DFQATT, SNEGSKA (reference sequence). This CDR3 region has 9 residues. DNA for the CDR3: TGCAGTGCTAGAGATCCGGGCACCTTC. It yields the protein CSARDPGTF.

This chain connects TRBV12-3 or TRBV12-4 to TRBJ2-7; 8 bases are shared with TRBD1. The ends lost 5 bases at V and 5 bases at J; junction bases unmatched: 5. The CDR3 has 13 residues. CDR3 in DNA: TGTGCCAGCAGTACGCGGACAGGGCACGAGCAGTACTTC. This encodes CASSTRTGHEQYF.

The chain combines TRBV20-1 with TRBJ2-1, with 7 nucleotides matching TRBD1. With V trimmed by 2 bases and J by 13 bases, 8 bases remained unmatched. CDR3 length: 12 residues. CDR1 and CDR2 from the germline V gene are DFQATT and SNEGSKA (reference sequence). As DNA, the CDR3 is TGCAGTGCTAGACGCCCGGGACAGCCTCAGTTCTTC. Translation: CSARRPGQPQFF.

This rearrangement joins TRBV10-3 to TRBJ2-5; perhaps D is TRBD1 or TRBD2 (5 bases each). This CDR3 contains 13 residues. V gave up 4 bases and J gave up 4 bases, with 10 bases separating them. Germline V gives CDR1 ENHRY, CDR2 SYGVKD. In nucleotides, the CDR3 is TGTGCCATCAGTGTAACAGGACTAGAGACCCAGTACTTC. Amino acids: CAISVTGLETQYF.

This sequence joins TRBV28 and TRBJ2-3, with 8 nucleotides matching TRBD1. J gave up 2 bases and V 7 bases, and 8 bases lay outside the gene matches. CDR1 and CDR2 (germline): MDHEN, SYDVKM. The length of the CDR3 is 15 residues. The CDR3 sequence: CASTPGQGVTDTQYF. The CDR3 DNA reads as TGTGCCAGCACACCAGGACAGGGCGTCACAGATACGCAGTATTTT.

The chain employs TRBV5-1 and TRBJ2-5, with 7 nucleotides matching TRBD2. V lost 1 base and J lost 6; bases outside the gene matches: 6. The germline V gene encodes CDR1 SGHRS and CDR2 YFSETQ. The CDR3 runs to 14 residues. Here the CDR3 reads CASSLTTAGKTQYF. The CDR3 nucleotides are TGCGCCAGCAGCTTGACAACAGCGGGGAAGACCCAGTACTTC.

The chain uses TRBV5-6 and TRBJ1-5, with unresolved D. V shed 1 base and J shed 6 bases, with 8 bases lying between them. Germline CDR1 reads SGHDT; CDR2 reads YYEEEE. The CDR3 runs to 13 residues. The CDR3 region is CASSLRGFQPQHF. The CDR3 DNA sequence: TGTGCCAGCAGCTTGCGGGGTTTTCAGCCCCAGCATTTT.

The V gene is TRBV5-4, the J gene TRBJ2-5, with D perhaps matching TRBD2 (7 bases). This CDR3 is 18 amino acids long. V lost 0 bases and J lost 5, with 23 bases in between. Germline V gene sequence: CDR1 SGHNT, CDR2 YYREEE (reference sequence). The CDR3 DNA sequence: TGTGCCAGCAGCTTGGCCGGCAGGGGAGGGCTAGGTAGTGAGACCCAGTACTTC. This encodes CASSLAGRGGLGSETQYF.

This clonotype was recorded a few times. V usage is TRBV18 and J usage is TRBJ1-5; 9 bases line up with TRBD1. Germline CDR1 and CDR2: KGHSH and LQKENI. Trimming took 3 bases from V and 2 from J; bases not matched to a gene: 2. CDR3 length equals 15 residues. CDR3 sequence: CASSPDRGGNQPQHF. In DNA form, the CDR3 reads TGTGCCAGCTCACCGGACAGGGGTGGCAATCAGCCCCAGCATTTT.

This chain links TRBV5-1 with TRBJ2-5; no clear D. This CDR3 is 14 amino acids long. Germline V CDR1 and CDR2: SGHRS, YFSETQ. V was trimmed by 8 bases and J by 3 bases, leaving 17 bases between them. CDR3 region: CASSKVTVEETQYF. The CDR3 DNA sequence: TGCGCCAGTTCCAAGGTCACTGTGGAAGAGACCCAGTACTTC.

The gene calls are TRBV7-2 and TRBJ2-3; 7 nucleotides line up with TRBD2. Per germline, CDR1 SGHTA and CDR2 FQGNSA. J was trimmed by 2 bases and V by 8 bases; bases with no gene match: 13. This CDR3 region has 16 residues. The CDR3 is CASAAGVHTPTDTQYF. The DNA for the CDR3 is TGTGCCAGCGCGGCGGGGGTCCACACACCCACAGATACGCAGTATTTT.

This rearrangement joins TRBV6-5 to TRBJ2-1; TRBD2 agrees at 12 bases. CDR1 and CDR2 (germline): MNHEY, SVGAGI. This CDR3 spans 14 amino acids. V was clipped by 5 bases and J by 4 bases; unmatched bases: 0. In nucleotides, the CDR3 is TGTGCCAGCAGTACTAGCGGGGGGTACAATGAGCAGTTCTTC. Translation: CASSTSGGYNEQFF.

J is TRBJ1-2 and V is TRBV5-6; the D is unclear. Germline CDR1 is SGHDT and CDR2 is YYEEEE. Trimming pared 2 bases from V and 6 bases from J, leaving 14 bases between. The length of the CDR3 is 14 residues. CDR3 sequence (DNA): TGTGCCAGCAGCTTACCAGGTGGGGATGATGGCTACACCTTC. Its protein is CASSLPGGDDGYTF. The variable domain in full, completed from reference TRBV5-6 and TRBJ1-2, reads DAGVTQSPTHLIKTRGQQVTLRCSPKSGHDTVSWYQQALGQGPQFIFQYYEEEERQRGNFPDRFSGHQFPNYSSELNVNALLLGDSALYLCASSLPGGDDGYTFGSGTRLTVV.

The chain carries TRBV19 and TRBJ1-2; 8 bases are shared with TRBD1. The CDR3 sequence is 12 residues long. Germline V gives CDR1 LNHDA, CDR2 SQIVND (reference sequence). The V and J ends lost 4 bases and 7 bases, in that order; junction bases with no gene match: 2. The CDR3 is CASSTGQVGYTF. The CDR3 DNA reads as TGTGCCAGTAGTACGGGACAGGTTGGCTACACCTTC.

The chain joins TRBV29-1 to TRBJ2-5; TRBD2 matches at 15 bases. The V gene end was trimmed by 6 bases and the J gene end by 4 bases; junction bases not matched to a gene: 3. Per the germline V gene, CDR1 is SQVTM and CDR2 is ANQGSEA. There are 14 residues in the CDR3. The CDR3 loop is CSVEGLAGGETQYF. CDR3 nucleotide sequence: TGCAGCGTGGAGGGACTAGCGGGGGGAGAGACCCAGTACTTC.

This sequence joins TRBV19 and TRBJ2-5; 8 bases are a match to TRBD1. This CDR3 has 15 residues. Trimming at V came to 4 bases and at J to 1 base, leaving 5 bases not matched to a gene. CDR1 and CDR2 from the germline V gene are LNHDA and SQIVND (reference sequence). The CDR3 nucleotides are TGTGCCAGTAGTAGCTATACAGGGGGCCAAGAGACCCAGTACTTC. Its protein is CASSSYTGGQETQYF.

The chain carries TRBV9 and TRBJ1-2; 9 bases align to TRBD1. This CDR3 spans 12 amino acids. Germline V gene sequence: CDR1 SGDLS, CDR2 YYNGEE. The V segment lost 3 bases and the J segment 9 bases; nucleotides outside the gene matches: 3. The CDR3 region has the DNA TGTGCCAGCAGCGCCACAGGGGGCAGCTACACCTTC. The encoded protein is CASSATGGSYTF.